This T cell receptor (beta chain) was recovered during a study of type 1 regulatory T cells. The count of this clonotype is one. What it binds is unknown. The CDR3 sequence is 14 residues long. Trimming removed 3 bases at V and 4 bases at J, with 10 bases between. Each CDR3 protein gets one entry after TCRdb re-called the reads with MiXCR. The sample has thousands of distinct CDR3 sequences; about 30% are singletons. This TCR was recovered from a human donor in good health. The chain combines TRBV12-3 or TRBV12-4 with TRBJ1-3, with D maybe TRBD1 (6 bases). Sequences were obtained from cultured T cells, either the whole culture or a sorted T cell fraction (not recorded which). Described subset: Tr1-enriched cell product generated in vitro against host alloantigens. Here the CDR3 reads CASSFGGAGNTIYF. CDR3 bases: TGTGCCAGCAGTTTTGGGGGGGCCGGAAACACCATATATTTT.